A single sample gave rise to the 7 T cell receptor beta chains below, sequenced in a study of shared clonotypes between healthy human individuals. Libraries were prepared by immunoSEQ multiplex PCR; TCRdb keeps only in-frame clonotypes and omits some of them. The profile shows some 2 million clones, 85% to 95% of them singletons. The source material was naive CD4+ T cells sorted from blood. The subset: CD45RA+ positively selected. The receptors shown here come from a man aged 18 to 35 in good health.

V is TRBV11-3 and J is TRBJ2-1; no clear D. The length of the CDR3 is 13 residues. Germline-derived CDR1 and CDR2 are SGHNT and YENEEA. V was clipped by 5 bases and J by 6 bases, with 11 bases between them. This CDR3 reads CASSPGDSNEQFF. The CDR3 DNA follows: TGTGCCAGCAGCCCTGGAGACTCCAATGAGCAGTTCTTC.

This sequence joins TRBV20-1 and TRBJ2-1; the D is unclear. This CDR3 has 11 residues. V lost 6 bases and J lost 9, with 12 bases in between. Germline V gene sequence: CDR1 DFQATT, CDR2 SNEGSKA (reference sequence). For the CDR3, the DNA is TGCAGTGCCCCCACTATGGGTGAGCAGTTCTTC. Translation gives CSAPTMGEQFF.

The chain links TRBV10-3 to TRBJ1-1, with 8 positions matching TRBD1. This CDR3 spans 12 amino acids. V trimming: 7 bases; J trimming: 7 bases; junction bases outside the gene matches: 5. Germline lookup yields CDR1 ENHRY and CDR2 SYGVKD. The CDR3 is CAITGTGLEAFF. DNA for the CDR3: TGTGCCATCACCGGGACAGGACTTGAAGCTTTCTTT.

Points on this clone: Different DNA sequences within this sample yield the same CDR3. The chain links TRBV5-1 to TRBJ1-3; D is unresolved. The CDR3 contains 16 residues. V lost 0 bases, J lost 0 bases, and 10 bases lay in between. From germline, CDR1 is SGHRS and CDR2 YFSETQ. CDR3 sequence reads: CASSLGQLSSGNTIYF. As DNA, the CDR3 is TGCGCCAGCAGCTTGGGTCAGTTGAGCTCTGGAAACACCATATATTTT.

Worth noting for this clone: This may stem from a read error, because a much larger clone lies one nucleotide away. The identical CDR3 is also encoded by other nucleotide sequences in the sample. The chain carries TRBV7-9 and TRBJ2-7; D gene ambiguous. V lost 4 bases, J lost 3 bases, and 4 bases lay in between. The CDR3 extends over 11 amino acids. The V gene's germline CDR1 is SEHNR and CDR2 FQNEAQ (reference sequence). Written as DNA, the CDR3 is TGTGCCAGCAGCTCTAACTACGAGCAGTACTTC. Translation: CASSSNYEQYF.

Comments on this clone: This CDR3 is also generated by other DNA sequences in the sample. The V call is TRBV5-1, the J call TRBJ2-1; D unclear. Germline assignment: CDR1 SGHRS and CDR2 YFSETQ. V was shortened by 0 bases and J by 4 bases, with 8 bases between the two germline ends. The CDR3 is 14 amino acids. The DNA of the CDR3 is TGCGCCAGCAGCTTGGGGCAGTCATACAATGAGCAGTTCTTC. Encoded protein: CASSLGQSYNEQFF.

The genes are TRBV5-4 and TRBJ1-6; D is undetermined. Germline V gene data show CDR1 as SGHNT and CDR2 as YYREEE (reference sequence). The CDR3 sequence is 17 residues long. V was pared by 4 bases and J by 0 bases, with 14 bases between. The CDR3: CASSPVAGSSYNSPLHF. As DNA, the CDR3 is TGTGCCAGCAGCCCCGTCGCTGGGAGCTCCTATAATTCACCCCTCCACTTT.